The 17 T cell receptor beta chains listed next were all sequenced from one sample in a study of blood T cell repertoires in COVID-19. Measured with immunoSEQ multiplex PCR; TCRdb has only the in-frame clones, and not every one. The table records about 270,000 clones, 75% to 90% of them present only once. What was sequenced was PBMCs or T cells enriched from blood (not recorded which). The receptors stem from a young woman who had recovered from COVID-19.

As for this clone: The sample carries other DNA sequences with the same CDR3. The V and J genes are TRBV19 and TRBJ1-5; D gene ambiguous. The germline gives CDR1 LNHDA, CDR2 SQIVND (reference sequence). This CDR3 is 13 amino acids long. V lost 7 bases and J lost 2, with 9 bases in between. The CDR3 bases are TGTGCCAGTATTGGGCAGGGCAATCAGCCCCAGCATTTT. This encodes CASIGQGNQPQHF.

The CDR3 sequence: CASSVGTAQPQHF. The DNA for the CDR3 is TGTGCCAGCAGCGTAGGGACAGCTCAGCCCCAGCATTTT. This chain uses TRBV9 with TRBJ1-5; D perhaps matches TRBD1 (6 bases). Germline CDR1 is SGDLS and CDR2 is YYNGEE. The CDR3 has 13 residues. Trimming removed 0 bases at V and 6 bases at J, with 7 bases between.

This clone was found once. V and J are TRBV4-2 and TRBJ1-2; 9 positions agree with TRBD1. The CDR3 is made up of 15 amino acids. Trimming cost V 4 bases and J 4 bases; bases outside gene matches: 7. From germline, CDR1 is LGHNA and CDR2 YNFKEQ. This CDR3 is CASSLPGQGSYGYTF. DNA for the CDR3: TGTGCCAGCAGCCTTCCCGGACAGGGGAGCTATGGCTACACCTTC.

The gene calls are TRBV5-1 and TRBJ2-7; possible D gene TRBD1, 6 bases. The CDR3 is 13 amino acids. Trimming shortened V by 2 bases and J by 2 bases, and 8 bases separated the two germline ends. Per germline, CDR1 SGHRS and CDR2 YFSETQ. CDR3 sequence: CASSLRDTYEQYF. The DNA for the CDR3 is TGCGCCAGCAGCTTACGGGACACCTACGAGCAGTACTTC.

As DNA, the CDR3 is TGTGCCAGCAGTGAGACGGGACAGGGTCTCCAGCCCCAGCATTTT. It encodes CASSETGQGLQPQHF. The rearrangement joins TRBV2 to TRBJ1-5, with 9 bases matching TRBD1. Germline V gene sequence: CDR1 SNHLY, CDR2 FYNNEI. This CDR3 has 15 amino acids. The V gene end was trimmed by 3 bases and the J gene end by 7 bases; junction bases not matched to a gene: 7.

The chain couples TRBV5-5 to TRBJ1-1; 9 bases map to TRBD1. The CDR3 runs to 14 residues. Losses at the gene ends were 4 bases for V and 8 bases for J; bases not matched to a gene: 9. Germline CDR1 is SGHKS and CDR2 is YYEKEE (reference sequence). CDR3 coding DNA: TGTGCCAGCAGCCGTCCCAACAGGGGGCTAGAAGCTTTCTTT. Its translation: CASSRPNRGLEAFF.

The V and J genes are TRBV15 and TRBJ2-7, with TRBD1 matching over 11 bases. V lost 3 bases to trimming and J lost 5 bases; unmatched junction nucleotides: 15. This CDR3 has 18 residues. CDR1 and CDR2 (germline): LNHNV, YYDKDF (reference sequence). CDR3 coding DNA: TGTGCCACCAGCAGGCCCTCCCCTGGACAGGGGGCTACTGACGAGCAGTACTTC. Protein sequence: CATSRPSPGQGATDEQYF.

The chain has TRBV5-4 and TRBJ2-3, with 9 bases lining up with TRBD2. This CDR3 has 16 residues. CDR1 is SGHNT, CDR2 YYREEE, per germline (reference sequence). V trimming: 5 bases; J trimming: 2 bases; junction bases outside the gene matches: 9. CDR3 sequence (DNA): TGTGCCAGCAGAGTAGCGGGGGTTCTTCCCACAGATACGCAGTATTTT. As protein: CASRVAGVLPTDTQYF.

This clone was seen just once. The chain combines TRBV2 with TRBJ1-1; D call uncertain. Germline V gene sequence: CDR1 SNHLY, CDR2 FYNNEI. The CDR3 sequence is 13 residues long. Between the trimmed V and J ends, which lost 3 bases and 1 base, there was a span of 6 bases. CDR3 in DNA: TGTGCCAGCAGTGAGTTAGAGAACACTGAAGCTTTCTTT. Translated, it gives CASSELENTEAFF. Full variable domain (rest looked up from reference TRBV2 and TRBJ1-1): EPEVTQTPSHQVTQMGQEVILRCVPISNHLYFYWYRQILGQKVEFLVSFYNNEISEKSEIFDDQFSVERPDGSNFTLKIRSTKLEDSAMYFCASSELENTEAFFGQGTRLTVV.

This clone was observed a handful of times. The chain carries TRBV6-5 and TRBJ1-4; 8 bases agree with TRBD1. This CDR3 comprises 15 residues. With V trimmed by 7 bases and J by 8 bases, 12 bases remained unmatched. CDR1 is MNHEY, CDR2 SVGAGI, per germline. DNA of the CDR3: TGTGCCAGCATGCGATCTCGACAGGGGAAAGAAAAACTGTTTTTT. Its translation is CASMRSRQGKEKLFF.

The gene calls are TRBV11-2 and TRBJ1-1; 7 bases are a match to TRBD1. This CDR3 is 15 amino acids long. CDR1 and CDR2 (germline): SGHAT, FQNNGV. Losses at the gene ends were 7 bases for V and 5 bases for J; bases not matched to a gene: 13. This CDR3 is CASNVLIGGATEAFF. Here the CDR3 DNA reads TGTGCCAGCAACGTTCTTATAGGGGGCGCAACTGAAGCTTTCTTT.

The chain employs TRBV3-1 (or the pseudogene TRBV3-2) and TRBJ1-2; D might be TRBD1 (6 bases). This CDR3 comprises 12 residues. Germline V CDR1 and CDR2: LGHDT, YNNKEL (reference sequence). V lost 4 bases, J lost 4 bases, and 7 bases lay in between. CDR3 amino acids: CASSRGGYGYTF. The CDR3 region has the DNA TGTGCCAGCAGCCGAGGGGGCTATGGCTACACCTTC.

This chain joins TRBV6-5 and TRBJ1-6, with 9 nucleotides matching TRBD1. This CDR3 spans 15 amino acids. Germline V lookup: CDR1 MNHEY, CDR2 SVGAGI. V lost 7 bases to trimming and J lost 8 bases; unmatched junction nucleotides: 9. The DNA for the CDR3 is TGTGCCAGCAACCCGGGACAGGGCGTTTATTCACCCCTCCACTTT. Its translation: CASNPGQGVYSPLHF.

This clone was detected once. The chain links TRBV7-9 to TRBJ2-7; 16 bases are a match to TRBD2. After removal of 5 bases from V and 7 bases from J, the junction contained 8 bases not matched to a gene. The CDR3 sequence is 16 residues long. Looked up from germline, CDR1 is SEHNR and CDR2 is FQNEAQ (reference sequence). Here the CDR3 reads CASSTGTSGGVTEQYF. The DNA of the CDR3 is TGTGCCAGCAGCACCGGGACTAGCGGGGGGGTAACGGAGCAGTACTTC. Drawing the rest from reference TRBV7-9 and TRBJ2-7, the complete variable domain is DTGVSQNPRHKITKRGQNVTFRCDPISEHNRLYWYRQTLGQGPEFLTYFQNEAQLEKSRLLSDRFSAERPKGSFSTLEIQRTEQGDSAMYLCASSTGTSGGVTEQYFGPGTRLTVT.

This sequence joins TRBV5-8 and TRBJ2-5, with TRBD1 as a possible D gene (8 bases). Trimming took off 6 bases at V and 4 bases at J, with 19 bases between the two ends. This CDR3 spans 15 amino acids. CDR1 and CDR2 from the germline V gene are SGHTS and YDEGEE. The CDR3 DNA sequence: TGTGCCAGCACCCTAAGGACAGGGAGGGGAGAGACCCAGTACTTC. As protein: CASTLRTGRGETQYF.

The rearrangement joins TRBV6-5 to TRBJ1-2; 7 bases fit TRBD1. V trimming: 2 bases; J trimming: 2 bases; junction bases outside the gene matches: 2. The CDR3 totals 14 residues. Per germline, CDR1 MNHEY and CDR2 SVGAGI. DNA of the CDR3: TGTGCCAGCAGTTACGGGACAGCAAACTATGGCTACACCTTC. Protein product: CASSYGTANYGYTF.

The chain links TRBV30 to TRBJ2-6, with a weak D call TRBD1 (5 bases). V shed 4 bases and J shed 0 bases, with 7 bases lying between them. Germline assignment: CDR1 GTSNPN and CDR2 SVGIG (reference sequence). CDR3 size: 14 residues. The chain's CDR3 is CAWNTGSGANVLTF. Here the CDR3 DNA reads TGTGCCTGGAATACAGGCTCTGGGGCCAACGTCCTGACTTTC.